A selection of T cell receptor beta chains follows, all from one sample in a study of shared clonotypes between healthy human individuals. Some clones are missing from TCRdb's copy, which holds only in-frame ones; the method was immunoSEQ multiplex PCR. The sample contains around 510,000 clones, 90% to 96% of which appear only once. The sequenced sample consisted of naive CD4+ T cells sorted from blood. The receptors here all came from a woman under 40 in good health. Each CDR3 is given with its conserved first and last residue. The D gene is left open where the match is weak. The size field is filled for only some rows; it gives once, few, many or a size class.

>TRBJ1-1|TRBD1|TRBV6-5|-
CASSYFGTGGTEAFF
TGTGCCAGCAGTTACTTCGGGACAGGGGGCACTGAAGCTTTCTTT
>TRBJ1-3|-|TRBV19|-
CASDSGFSGNTIYF
TGTGCCAGTGACAGTGGCTTCTCTGGAAACACCATATATTTT
>TRBJ1-1|TRBD1|TRBV29-1|-
CSVGDRESAEAFF
TGCAGCGTTGGCGACAGGGAGTCAGCTGAAGCTTTCTTT
>TRBJ1-2|-|TRBV2|-
CASSAQVNYGYTF
TGTGCCAGCAGTGCCCAAGTTAACTATGGCTACACCTTC
>TRBJ2-5|-|TRBV30|-
CAWTSLGETQYF
TGTGCCTGGACTAGCCTGGGCGAGACCCAGTACTTC
>TRBJ2-7|-|TRBV28|-
CASSPAGSYEQYF
TGTGCCAGCAGTCCCGCGGGGTCCTACGAGCAGTACTTC
>TRBJ2-1|-|TRBV29-1|once
CSAFGNEQFF
TGCAGCGCGTTCGGGAATGAGCAGTTCTTC
>TRBJ2-7|TRBD1|TRBV4-1|-
CASSQVQGVTYEQYF
TGCGCCAGCAGCCAAGTGCAGGGGGTGACCTACGAGCAGTACTTC
>TRBJ1-2|-|TRBV27|-
CASSYRPNYGYTF
TGTGCCAGCAGTTACAGGCCTAACTATGGCTACACCTTC
>TRBJ1-4|-|TRBV28|-
CASSLGQRMFF
TGTGCCAGCAGCTTAGGTCAGAGAATGTTTTTT
>TRBJ1-5|TRBD1|TRBV19|-
CASSIGGQGVQPQHF
TGTGCCAGTAGTATCGGGGGACAGGGAGTCCAGCCCCAGCATTTT
>TRBJ1-3|-|TRBV7-6|-
CASISGQRESGNTIYF
TGTGCCAGCATAAGTGGACAGCGAGAGTCTGGAAACACCATATATTTT
>TRBJ2-4|-|TRBV28|-
CASSLGGGYIAKNIQYF
TGTGCCAGCAGTTTAGGTGGGGGGTATATAGCCAAAAACATTCAGTACTTC
>TRBJ2-7|TRBD1|TRBV28|-
CASSSWDRIAYEQYF
TGTGCCAGCAGTTCATGGGACAGGATAGCCTACGAGCAGTACTTC
>TRBJ2-1|-|TRBV6-4|-
CASSDFPGDNEQFF
TGTGCCAGCAGTGACTTCCCAGGGGACAATGAGCAGTTCTTC
>TRBJ1-5|-|TRBV18|once
CASSPYQTGLDQPQHF
TGTGCCAGCTCACCATACCAAACAGGGTTGGATCAGCCCCAGCATTTT
>TRBJ2-2|-|TRBV6-6|-
CASSGHRSVFF
TGTGCCAGCAGTGGGCACAGGTCGGTGTTTTTT
>TRBJ1-2|-|TRBV28|-
CASSRRSGAHYGYTF
TGTGCCAGCAGTCGTCGTTCAGGGGCCCACTATGGCTACACCTTC
>TRBJ1-2|-|TRBV29-1|-
CSVAEWGEDGYTF
TGCAGCGTAGCCGAATGGGGCGAGGATGGCTACACCTTC
>TRBJ2-1|-|TRBV11-2|-
CASSLDQGTYNEQFF
TGTGCCAGCAGCTTAGATCAGGGCACCTACAATGAGCAGTTCTTC
>TRBJ2-4|-|TRBV11-2|-
CASSSTNHGGGIQYF
TGTGCCAGCAGCTCGACAAACCATGGAGGTGGCATTCAGTACTTC
>TRBJ2-5|-|TRBV2|-
CASSGVALRGTQYF
TGTGCCAGCAGTGGGGTAGCACTCCGGGGGACCCAGTACTTC
>TRBJ1-2|-|TRBV6-5|-
CASSYSYGYGYTF
TGTGCCAGCAGTTACTCGTACGGCTATGGCTACACCTTC